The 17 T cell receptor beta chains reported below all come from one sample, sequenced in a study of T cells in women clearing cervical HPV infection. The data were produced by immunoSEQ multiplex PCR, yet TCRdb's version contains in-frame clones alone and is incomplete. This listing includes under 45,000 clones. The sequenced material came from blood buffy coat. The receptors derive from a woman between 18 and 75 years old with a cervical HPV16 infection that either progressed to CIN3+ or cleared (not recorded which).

The covered CDR3 bases are TGCAGTGCTAGAGATGCACGGGGGAGCTCCTACGAG. Protein product: CSARDARGSSYE. In full, the CDR3 reads CSARDARGSSYEQYF. The chain has TRBV20-1 and TRBJ2-7; weak D call: TRBD2 (6 bases). The read falls 3 residues short of the CDR3 end, and the missing part is taken from the germline J gene. CDR1 and CDR2 from the germline V gene are DFQATT and SNEGSKA (reference sequence). The V and J ends lost 0 bases and 0 bases respectively, with 12 bases between them. CDR3 length: 15 residues.

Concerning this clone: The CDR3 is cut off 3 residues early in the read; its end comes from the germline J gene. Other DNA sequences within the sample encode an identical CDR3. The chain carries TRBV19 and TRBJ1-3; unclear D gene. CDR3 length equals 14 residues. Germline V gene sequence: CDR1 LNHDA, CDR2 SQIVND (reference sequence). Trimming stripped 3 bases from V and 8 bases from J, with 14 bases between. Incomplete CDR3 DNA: TGTGCCAGTAGTATTTTCGGCGGGAGAGACACC. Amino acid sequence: CASSIFGGRDT. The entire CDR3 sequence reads CASSIFGGRDTIYF.

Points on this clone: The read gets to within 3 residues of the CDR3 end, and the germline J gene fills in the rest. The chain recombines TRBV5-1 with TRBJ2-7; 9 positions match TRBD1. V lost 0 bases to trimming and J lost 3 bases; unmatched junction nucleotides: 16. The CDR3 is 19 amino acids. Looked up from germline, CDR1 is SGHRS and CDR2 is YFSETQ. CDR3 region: CASSLVPSLGTGKHYEQYF. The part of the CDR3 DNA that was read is TGCGCCAGCAGCTTGGTCCCAAGTTTGGGGACAGGGAAACACTACGAG. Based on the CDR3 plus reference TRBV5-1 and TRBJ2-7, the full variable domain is KAGVTQTPRYLIKTRGQQVTLSCSPISGHRSVSWYQQTPGQGLQFLFEYFSETQRNKGNFPGRFSGRQFSNSRSEMNVSTLELGDSALYLCASSLVPSLGTGKHYEQYFGPGTRLTVT.

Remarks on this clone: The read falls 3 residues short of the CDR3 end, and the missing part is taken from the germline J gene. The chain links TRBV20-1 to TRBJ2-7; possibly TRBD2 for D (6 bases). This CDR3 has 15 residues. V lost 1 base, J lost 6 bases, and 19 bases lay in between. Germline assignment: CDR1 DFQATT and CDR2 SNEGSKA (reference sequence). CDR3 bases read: TGCAGTGCTAGAGCTCCGATCGGGGGAATCAGCGAG. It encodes CSARAPIGGISE. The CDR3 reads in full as CSARAPIGGISEQYF.

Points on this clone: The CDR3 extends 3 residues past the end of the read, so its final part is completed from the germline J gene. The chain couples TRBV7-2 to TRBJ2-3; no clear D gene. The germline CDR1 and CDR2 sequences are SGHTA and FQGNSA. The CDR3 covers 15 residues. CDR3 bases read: TGTGCCAGCACCATTAAGGAGTTGCCGGCGGAGACG. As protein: CASTIKELPAET. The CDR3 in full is CASTIKELPAETQYF.

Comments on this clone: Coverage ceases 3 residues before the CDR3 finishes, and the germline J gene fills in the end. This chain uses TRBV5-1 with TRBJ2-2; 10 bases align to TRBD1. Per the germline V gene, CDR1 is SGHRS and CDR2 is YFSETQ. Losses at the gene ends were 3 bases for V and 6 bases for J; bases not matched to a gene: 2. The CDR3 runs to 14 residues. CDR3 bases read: TGCGCCAGCAGCTCGGGACAGGGGCCCGGGGAG. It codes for CASSSGQGPGE. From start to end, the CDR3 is CASSSGQGPGELFF.

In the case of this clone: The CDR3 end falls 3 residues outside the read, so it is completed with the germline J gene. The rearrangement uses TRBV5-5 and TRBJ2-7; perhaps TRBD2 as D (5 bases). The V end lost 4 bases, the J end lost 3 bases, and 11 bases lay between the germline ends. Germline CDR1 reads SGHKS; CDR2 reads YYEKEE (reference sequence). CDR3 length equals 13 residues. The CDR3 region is CASSPTGDYEQYF. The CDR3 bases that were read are TGTGCCAGCAGCCCGACCGGGGACTACGAG.

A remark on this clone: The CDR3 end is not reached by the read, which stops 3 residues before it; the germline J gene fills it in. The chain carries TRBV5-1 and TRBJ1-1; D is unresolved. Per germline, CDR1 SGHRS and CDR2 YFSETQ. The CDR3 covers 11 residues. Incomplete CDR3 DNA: TGCGCCAGCAGCTCGGCGGAAGAA. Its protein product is CASSSAEE. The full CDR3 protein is CASSSAEEAFF.

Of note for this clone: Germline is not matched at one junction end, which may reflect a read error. CDR3 bases read: TGCGCCAGCAGCCAAGGGCGGGAGAGAGGCAATGAG. This encodes CASSQGRERGNE. The whole CDR3 is CASSQGRERGNEQFF. The rearrangement uses TRBV4-2 and TRBJ2-1, with TRBD2 matching 7 bases. The CDR3 end falls 3 residues outside the read, so it is completed with the germline J gene. CDR3 length: 15 amino acids. CDR1 is LGHNA, CDR2 YNFKEQ, per germline.

The CDR3: CASSLGPQNTEAFF. The sequenced part of the CDR3 DNA is TGCGCCAGCAGCTTGGGGCCTCAGAACACTGAA. The chain is built from TRBV5-1 and TRBJ1-1; D remains ambiguous. The read terminates 3 residues before the CDR3 end, so the remaining end is supplied by the germline J gene. The V end lost 0 bases, the J end lost 1 base, and 7 bases lay between the germline ends. The germline V gene encodes CDR1 SGHRS and CDR2 YFSETQ. This CDR3 is built from 14 residues.

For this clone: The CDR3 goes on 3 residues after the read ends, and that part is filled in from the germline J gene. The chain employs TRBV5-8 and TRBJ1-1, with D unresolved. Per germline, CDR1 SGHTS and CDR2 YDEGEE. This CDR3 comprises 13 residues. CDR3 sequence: CASSFLGSDEAFF. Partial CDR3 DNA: TGTGCCAGCAGCTTTTTAGGGTCCGACGAA.

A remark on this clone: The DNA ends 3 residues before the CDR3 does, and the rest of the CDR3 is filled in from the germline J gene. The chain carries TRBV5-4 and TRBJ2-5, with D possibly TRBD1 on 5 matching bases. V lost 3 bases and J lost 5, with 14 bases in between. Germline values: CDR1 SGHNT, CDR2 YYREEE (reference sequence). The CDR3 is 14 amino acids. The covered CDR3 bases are TGTGCCAGCAGCTCTACAGGAGTTCAGGAGACC. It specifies CASSSTGVQET. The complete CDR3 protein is CASSSTGVQETQYF.

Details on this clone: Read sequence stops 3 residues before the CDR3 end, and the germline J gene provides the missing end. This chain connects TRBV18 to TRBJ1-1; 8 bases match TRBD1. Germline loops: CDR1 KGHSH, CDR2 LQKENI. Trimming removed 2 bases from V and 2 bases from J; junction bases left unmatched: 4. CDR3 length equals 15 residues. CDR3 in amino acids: CASSPAGQGNTEAFF. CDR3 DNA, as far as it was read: TGTGCCAGCTCACCAGCCGGACAGGGCAACACTGAA. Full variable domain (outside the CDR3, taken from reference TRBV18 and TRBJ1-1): NAGVMQNPRHLVRRRGQEARLRCSPMKGHSHVYWYRQLPEEGLKFMVYLQKENIIDESGMPKERFSAEFPKEGPSILRIQQVVRGDSAAYFCASSPAGQGNTEAFFGQGTRLTVV.

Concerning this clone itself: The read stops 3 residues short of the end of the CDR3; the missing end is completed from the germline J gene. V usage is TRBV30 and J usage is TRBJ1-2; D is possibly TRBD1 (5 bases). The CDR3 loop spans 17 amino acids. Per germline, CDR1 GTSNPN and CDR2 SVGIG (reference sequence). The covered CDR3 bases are TGTGCCTGGAGCCTTGCTGGGGCCCTAGCGGGATTTTACGAC. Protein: CAWSLAGALAGFYD. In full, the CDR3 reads CAWSLAGALAGFYDYTF.

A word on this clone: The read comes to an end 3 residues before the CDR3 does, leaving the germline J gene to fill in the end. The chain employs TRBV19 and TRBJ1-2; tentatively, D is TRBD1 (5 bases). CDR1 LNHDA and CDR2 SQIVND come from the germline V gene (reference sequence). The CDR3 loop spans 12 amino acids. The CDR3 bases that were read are TGTGCCAGTAGCCAGCTAAGGGGAGAC. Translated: CASSQLRGD. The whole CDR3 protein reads CASSQLRGDYTF.

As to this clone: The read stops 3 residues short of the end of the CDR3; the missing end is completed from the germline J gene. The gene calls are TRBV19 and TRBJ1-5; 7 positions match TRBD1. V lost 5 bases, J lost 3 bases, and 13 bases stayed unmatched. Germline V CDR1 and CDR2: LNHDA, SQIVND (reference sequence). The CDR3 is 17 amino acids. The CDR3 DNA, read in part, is TGTGCCAGTAGTGTACGACAGGGAGAGACTCCCAATCAGCCC. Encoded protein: CASSVRQGETPNQP. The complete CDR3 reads CASSVRQGETPNQPQHF.

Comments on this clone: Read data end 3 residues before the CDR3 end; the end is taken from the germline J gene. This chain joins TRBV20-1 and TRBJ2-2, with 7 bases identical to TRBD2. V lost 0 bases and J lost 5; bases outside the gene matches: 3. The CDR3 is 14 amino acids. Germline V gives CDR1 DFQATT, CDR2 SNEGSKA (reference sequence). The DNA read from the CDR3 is TGCAGTGCTAGAGATGTGGGGGGGACCGGGGAG. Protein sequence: CSARDVGGTGE. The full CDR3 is CSARDVGGTGELFF.